This is a list of T cell receptor beta chains from one sample in a study of vaccination and CD4 T cells after COVID-19. These receptors' targets are unknown. Each CDR3 protein gets one entry after TCRdb re-called the PCR reads with MiXCR. The sample has tens of thousands of distinct CDR3 sequences; 70% are singletons. The specimen sequenced was CD4+ T cells from blood, cultured in vitro. Receptors originate from a human donor who had recovered from COVID-19. CDR3s include the opening cysteine and the closing phenylalanine or tryptophan.

V gene	J gene	CDR3 protein
TRBV6-1	TRBJ1-5	CASSPLDRGRSQPQHF
TRBV24-1	TRBJ2-7	CATSGPRGYEQYF
TRBV7-8	TRBJ1-1	CASSLVMGRRMNTEAFF
TRBV7-3	TRBJ1-1	CASSWSSNTEAFF
TRBV2	TRBJ2-5	CASSEAVAGVTETQYF
TRBV19	TRBJ2-7	CASSPWTSGSYEQYF
TRBV7-2	TRBJ2-4	CASSNNMAGGQKGIQYF
TRBV10-3	TRBJ2-5	CAIRAGGGETQYF
TRBV12-2	TRBJ2-2	CASRLGRGLNTGELFF
TRBV6-5	TRBJ2-7	CASSYAGFEQYF
TRBV6-2/TRBV6-3	TRBJ1-2	CASRTPYGDNYGYTF
TRBV27	TRBJ2-1	CASSPPGRNLRDEQFF
TRBV11-1	TRBJ2-1	CASSSDFAGSRNEQFF
TRBV12-3/TRBV12-4	TRBJ2-2	CASSFAGADTGELFF
TRBV28	TRBJ1-1	CASSLKTNTEAFF
TRBV18	TRBJ1-1	CASSPTGAAGAEAFF
TRBV6-5	TRBJ1-6	CASSYSTISPLHF
TRBV6-1	TRBJ1-3	CASTLDRGGNTIYF
TRBV6-2/TRBV6-3	TRBJ2-7	CASSYPARDRGRPGLHYEQYF
TRBV25-1	TRBJ1-1	CASRYNTEAFF
TRBV24-1	TRBJ1-2	CATSEPGTGMDGYTF
TRBV7-2	TRBJ1-2	CASSLVVLRGNGYTF
TRBV6-1	TRBJ1-3	CASSHPPRGGVNTIYF
TRBV7-7	TRBJ1-3	CASSPAKGNTIYF
TRBV10-3	TRBJ2-7	CASSYTADRAYEQYF
TRBV5-1	TRBJ1-2	CASSLIQGPGYTF
TRBV7-2	TRBJ2-1	CASSTSGQTYNEQFF
TRBV5-6	TRBJ1-3	CASSLWPETGNTIYF
TRBV5-6	TRBJ2-3	CASSLGGTSGVTDTQYF
TRBV6-2/TRBV6-3	TRBJ1-1	CASSIVWGINTEAFF
TRBV4-3	TRBJ1-6	CASSQTNNSPLHF
TRBV21-1	TRBJ2-2	CASSWGGTGVTGELFF
TRBV11-2	TRBJ1-2	CASSEGPGGQGRGYGYTF
TRBV28	TRBJ1-5	CASSLYGGQPQHF
TRBV4-1	TRBJ1-2	CASSQSSGTGSNGYTF
TRBV20-1	TRBJ1-5	CSASDSYSNQPQHF
TRBV27	TRBJ2-2	CASSGGGQGNGELFF
TRBV6-2/TRBV6-3	TRBJ1-5	CASSFEGINQPQHF
TRBV21-1	TRBJ1-3	CASSKKRDGVKIGNTIYF
TRBV7-2	TRBJ2-7	CASSPSWASGAYEQYF
TRBV27	TRBJ1-2	CASSPGLGYGYTF
TRBV2	TRBJ2-4	CASSRWENIQYF
TRBV6-5	TRBJ1-2	CASSYSGTSLNYGYTF
TRBV6-2/TRBV6-3	TRBJ1-1	CASRITSGLDTEAFF
TRBV7-9	TRBJ1-2	CASSFIRESYGYTF